One and the same sample provided the 10 T cell receptor beta chains below, sequenced in a study of shared clonotypes between healthy human individuals (dated by TCRdb to between 2020 and 2021). The library was prepared using the immunoSEQ multiplex PCR assay. TCRdb provides this immuneACCESS table in a form limited to in-frame rearrangements. Some clones are lacking; in checked studies, under half of them reflect an unresolved V gene, and why the rest are absent is not known. Recorded for this sample are approximately 2.4 million clones; 90% to 97% of them occurred a single time. The ten largest account for around 0.13% of the sample. Specimen: naive CD4+ T cells sorted from blood. The cell subset or site label here, explained by the study, means: CD45RA+ positively selected. These receptors all stem from a man aged 18 to 30 in good health.

The V and J genes are TRBV4-3 and TRBJ2-5; possible D gene TRBD1, 5 bases. CDR3 length equals 15 residues. V was pared by 0 bases and J by 4 bases, with 12 bases between. Germline V gene lookup returns CDR1 LGHNA and CDR2 YSLEER. The CDR3: CASSQDPGRTETQYF. The CDR3 nucleotides read TGCGCCAGCAGCCAAGACCCAGGGCGTACAGAGACCCAGTACTTC.

The rearrangement uses TRBV5-6 and TRBJ2-1; unclear D gene. V lost 0 bases to trimming and J lost 9 bases, with 16 bases between them. CDR1 SGHDT and CDR2 YYEEEE come from the germline V gene. CDR3 length: 15 residues. CDR3 amino acids: CASSLDTWVLGEQFF. In nucleotides, the CDR3 is TGTGCCAGCAGCTTGGATACGTGGGTTTTAGGTGAGCAGTTCTTC.

CDR3 DNA sequence: TGTGCCAGCAGCTACGGACAGGAGACCCAGTACTTC. Translating gives CASSYGQETQYF. The chain combines TRBV5-4 with TRBJ2-5; weak D call: TRBD1 (6 bases). Germline CDR1 reads SGHNT; CDR2 reads YYREEE (reference sequence). V was clipped by 3 bases and J by 5 bases, with 8 bases between them. This CDR3 contains 12 residues.

V is TRBV6-5 and J is TRBJ2-7; tentative D call: TRBD1 (6 bases). Looked up from germline, CDR1 is MNHEY and CDR2 is SVGAGI. Trimming removed 4 bases at V and 3 bases at J, with 13 bases between. The CDR3 sequence is 14 residues long. This CDR3 reads CASSWTDSDYEQYF. CDR3 in DNA: TGTGCCAGCAGTTGGACGGACAGTGACTACGAGCAGTACTTC.

The rearrangement uses TRBV5-6 and TRBJ2-7; 7 bases agree with TRBD1. This CDR3 contains 14 residues. CDR1 is SGHDT and CDR2 is YYEEEE in the germline V gene. The junction had 14 bases not matched to a gene; V was cut back by 10 bases and J by 4 bases. CDR3 sequence reads: CAGTGTEGEYEQYF. For the CDR3, the DNA is TGTGCCGGAACCGGGACAGAGGGGGAATACGAGCAGTACTTC.

The chain recombines TRBV7-2 with TRBJ1-6, with TRBD1 matching 9 bases. The CDR3 contains 15 residues. The germline gives CDR1 SGHTA, CDR2 FQGNSA. V lost 3 bases to trimming and J lost 9 bases; unmatched junction nucleotides: 6. DNA for the CDR3: TGTGCCAGCAGCTTCTCGGGGACAGGGTTTTCACCCCTCCACTTT. Translated, it gives CASSFSGTGFSPLHF.

A remark on this clone: This CDR3 is also generated by other DNA sequences in the sample. This chain joins TRBV18 and TRBJ2-5, with TRBD2 matching over 7 bases. V shed 6 bases and J 4 bases; nucleotides not matched to a gene: 5. CDR3 length: 13 residues. Germline lookup yields CDR1 KGHSH and CDR2 LQKENI. Written as DNA, the CDR3 is TGTGCCAGCTCCCCCACGGGGGGAGAGACCCAGTACTTC. Residues: CASSPTGGETQYF.

This clone was recorded only once. The same CDR3 can be traced to other DNA sequences in this sample. The V and J genes are TRBV19 and TRBJ1-5; D is unresolved. Looked up from germline, CDR1 is LNHDA and CDR2 is SQIVND (reference sequence). V lost 4 bases and J lost 1, with 5 bases in between. The CDR3 is made up of 13 amino acids. CDR3 sequence reads: CASSTASNQPQHF. CDR3 DNA sequence: TGTGCCAGTAGTACGGCCAGCAATCAGCCCCAGCATTTT.

The chain employs TRBV5-1 and TRBJ1-4; D is uncertain. This CDR3 has 16 amino acids. Germline CDR1 SGHRS, CDR2 YFSETQ. With 4 bases removed from V and 3 bases from J, the gap between germline ends came to 16 bases. The CDR3 region is CASSPGRASANEKLFF. CDR3 in DNA: TGCGCCAGCAGCCCGGGTAGGGCGTCGGCTAATGAAAAACTGTTTTTT.

The chain is built from TRBV9 and TRBJ2-3; D unclear. The CDR3 spans 14 residues. Germline CDR1 reads SGDLS; CDR2 reads YYNGEE. Between the trimmed V and J ends, which lost 4 bases and 6 bases, there was a span of 15 bases. In DNA form, the CDR3 reads TGTGCCAGCAGCAATACACCGATAACCGATACGCAGTATTTT. Translation gives CASSNTPITDTQYF.